The present T cell receptor beta chain was sequenced within a study of blood T cell repertoires in COVID-19 (dated by TCRdb to the early 2020s). A note on the overall study: Collaborator samples came from the United States, Italy and Spain and covered acute and convalescent phases of COVID-19. The material from the prospective study consisted of cDNA or gDNA derived from T cells, B-cell-depleted T cells, or PBMCs. Subjects who had been exposed to COVID-19, were actively infected with it, or had recovered from it provided the deeply sampled blood TCRbeta repertoires that made up the dataset. The repertoires were made available in a free public database intended to serve as a resource for research on the immune response to SARS-CoV-2. The samples were drawn from the first 160 participants of the ongoing ImmuneRACE study and from 1,254 subjects provided by 6 global collaborators. Sample metadata almost always included a de-identified subject ID, COVID-19 status, age in years and sex. HLA class I and class II types, where available, came from metadata supplied by the sample provider rather than from assay-based typing. Findings and caveats that apply to the study as a whole: The quantity of clinical and demographic metadata differed by source and by participant and was supplied without curation.

CDR1 and CDR2 are drawn from the germline V gene: MNHNS, SASEGT. The CDR3 starts with the cysteine, ends with the phenylalanine, and has 16 residues. Of all the DNA, just the CDR3 is kept, 48 bases in frame from base 1. V lost 1 base and J lost 6 bases, and the count of bases not matched to a germline gene is 11. TCRbeta CDR3 regions were amplified from genomic DNA by means of the immunoSEQ Assay, a bias-controlled multiplex PCR. From the authors' description of their analysis: The number of nucleated cells in each sample was estimated from the amplification of reference gene primers within the assay. Sequence reads were collapsed and filtered to measure the absolute abundance of every unique TCRbeta CDR3 rearrangement. For each sample, productive Simpson clonality was calculated as the square root of Simpson's diversity index across productive rearrangements. The immuneACCESS repertoire file appears here via TCRdb, limited to in-frame rearrangements. These files lack a portion of the clones; in checked studies, under half of the deficit traces to unresolved V genes, and the cause of the others is not known. Clone size and V and J calls were adopted from that table, with D and trimming inferred from the DNA. For this sample there are 90,000 to 110,000 clones; around 84% appear just once. Of the sample, 7.9% falls within the top ten clones.

A word on this clone: The antigen it recognizes is unknown. Base qualities are missing; no much larger clone stands one base away.

Whole blood was collected in K2EDTA tubes by collaborating institutions according to the institutions' own protocols. For TCRbeta analysis, collaborator samples were shipped as frozen whole blood, as isolated PBMCs, or as DNA extracted from either sample type. The TCR originated in a woman older than 75 with active or convalescent COVID-19. This sequence uses TRBV6-1 and TRBJ2-7, and 8 bases in between align with TRBD1. Sequenced sample: peripheral blood. At the DNA level, the sequence is TGTGCCAGCAGTGAAGTGGGGGGACAGGCCGGTGCCGAGCAGTACTTC. Its translation is CASSEVGGQAGAEQYF.